The 21 T cell receptor beta chains given below trace back to one sample, sequenced in a study of blood T cell repertoires in COVID-19. Sequencing used immunoSEQ multiplex PCR; TCRdb keeps in-frame clones, though not all of them. The sample carries around 350,000 clones, about 87% recorded once. The specimen sequenced was peripheral blood. The receptors were sampled from a human donor in a cohort sampled during active COVID-19.

This sequence joins TRBV9 and TRBJ2-1; 9 bases align to TRBD2. The CDR3 runs to 15 residues. The germline CDR1 and CDR2 sequences are SGDLS and YYNGEE. The trim removed 0 bases at V and 6 bases at J, leaving 4 bases unmatched. CDR3 sequence: CASSVDLSGGNEQFF. The CDR3 nucleotides read TGTGCCAGCAGCGTAGATCTTAGCGGGGGCAATGAGCAGTTCTTC.

The chain links TRBV28 to TRBJ2-7; D perhaps matches TRBD2 (5 bases). Trimming left V 5 bases short and J 5 bases short, with 13 bases between. The CDR3 spans 13 residues. CDR1 and CDR2 (germline): MDHEN, SYDVKM. This CDR3 is CASSHMDFHEQYF. In DNA, the CDR3 is TGTGCCAGCAGTCATATGGACTTTCACGAGCAGTACTTC.

The V and J genes are TRBV28 and TRBJ1-1; tentative D call: TRBD1 (5 bases). Germline V gene data show CDR1 as MDHEN and CDR2 as SYDVKM. V lost 6 bases to trimming and J lost 3 bases, with 5 bases between them. The CDR3 covers 11 residues. CDR3 sequence (DNA): TGTGCCAGCAGAGGGGACACTGAAGCTTTCTTT. This sequence encodes CASRGDTEAFF.

The V call is TRBV5-1, the J call TRBJ1-5; TRBD1 agrees at 8 bases. The CDR3 consists of 15 residues. CDR1 and CDR2 (germline): SGHRS, YFSETQ. V was pared by 4 bases and J by 6 bases, with 9 bases of the junction left unmatched. Here the CDR3 DNA reads TGCGCCAGCAGCGTAACGACAGGGGATGGTCAGCCCCAGCATTTT. Residues: CASSVTTGDGQPQHF. The full variable domain, with the rest looked up from reference TRBV5-1 and TRBJ1-5, is KAGVTQTPRYLIKTRGQQVTLSCSPISGHRSVSWYQQTPGQGLQFLFEYFSETQRNKGNFPGRFSGRQFSNSRSEMNVSTLELGDSALYLCASSVTTGDGQPQHFGDGTRLSIL.

The gene calls are TRBV3-1 (or the pseudogene TRBV3-2) and TRBJ1-1; 12 bases fit TRBD1. CDR1 and CDR2 (germline): LGHDT, YNNKEL (reference sequence). This CDR3 spans 18 amino acids. Trimming at V came to 1 base and at J to 0 bases, leaving 6 bases not matched to a gene. The CDR3 DNA sequence: TGTGCCAGCAGCCAAGCCGGGACAGGGGGCGTTTTGAACACTGAAGCTTTCTTT. Encoded protein: CASSQAGTGGVLNTEAFF.

This clone occurred once. The chain is built from TRBV28 and TRBJ1-2; D is unclear. The CDR3 extends over 14 amino acids. Trimming removed 2 bases at V and 4 bases at J, with 11 bases between. Germline CDR1 is MDHEN and CDR2 is SYDVKM. The CDR3 protein is CASSLSGQAYGYTF. The CDR3 DNA sequence: TGTGCCAGCAGTTTAAGTGGGCAGGCCTATGGCTACACCTTC.

This clone was counted between two and nine times. This chain links TRBV2 with TRBJ2-7, with 8 bases identical to TRBD2. CDR3 length: 14 amino acids. In germline, CDR1 is SNHLY, CDR2 FYNNEI. V dropped 4 bases and J dropped 0; count of bases not matched to a gene: 2. Here the CDR3 reads CASSGGTSSYEQYF. Written as DNA, the CDR3 is TGTGCCAGCAGTGGCGGGACTAGCTCCTACGAGCAGTACTTC.

The J gene is TRBJ2-5, the V gene TRBV6-1; TRBD1 matches at 10 bases. The length of the CDR3 is 16 residues. The ends lost 2 bases at V and 4 bases at J; junction bases unmatched: 7. The germline V gene encodes CDR1 MNHNS and CDR2 SASEGT. The chain's CDR3 is CASSERGTGVLETQYF. CDR3 nucleotides: TGTGCCAGCAGTGAAAGAGGGACAGGGGTATTAGAGACCCAGTACTTC.

The V and J genes are TRBV10-3 and TRBJ1-5; no clear D. V gave up 2 bases and J gave up 3 bases, with 8 bases separating them. Germline CDR1 reads ENHRY; CDR2 reads SYGVKD. This CDR3 is built from 14 residues. The CDR3 bases are TGTGCCATCAGTGAGGAGGCGGACAATCAGCCCCAGCATTTT. Protein: CAISEEADNQPQHF.

The chain joins TRBV27 to TRBJ2-4; 8 bases agree with TRBD2. CDR3 length: 16 residues. The germline V gene has CDR1 MNHEY and CDR2 SMNVEV (reference sequence). Trimming took 6 bases from V and 2 from J; bases not matched to a gene: 9. CDR3 amino acids: CASSPWREETKNIQYF. The CDR3 bases are TGTGCCAGCAGCCCGTGGCGGGAGGAGACCAAAAACATTCAGTACTTC.

This chain connects TRBV10-3 to TRBJ1-1; TRBD1 is a possible D gene (6 bases). Between the trimmed V and J ends, which lost 4 bases and 6 bases, there was a span of 15 bases. The germline CDR1 and CDR2 sequences are ENHRY and SYGVKD. This CDR3 has 14 residues. CDR3 DNA: TGTGCCATCAGTGGAAGGCTGAACAGGGCTGAAGCTTTCTTT. This sequence encodes CAISGRLNRAEAFF.

V gene TRBV3-1 (or the pseudogene TRBV3-2) combines with J gene TRBJ2-7; TRBD1 is a possible D gene (5 bases). From germline, CDR1 is LGHDT and CDR2 YNNKEL (reference sequence). The CDR3 consists of 14 residues. Trimming left V 2 bases short and J 4 bases short, with 12 bases between. CDR3 in amino acids: CASSQHLQAYEQYF. The CDR3 DNA is TGTGCCAGCAGCCAACATTTACAGGCGTACGAGCAGTACTTC.

The rearrangement joins TRBV28 to TRBJ2-1; D gene unclear. Trimming took 4 bases from V and 0 from J, leaving 7 bases between them. From germline, CDR1 is MDHEN and CDR2 SYDVKM. The CDR3 extends over 14 amino acids. The CDR3: CASSWSGSYNEQFF. CDR3 coding DNA: TGTGCCAGCAGTTGGAGTGGCTCCTACAATGAGCAGTTCTTC.

The V gene is TRBV28, the J gene TRBJ2-2, with a tentative D call TRBD2 (7 bases). Germline V CDR1 and CDR2: MDHEN, SYDVKM. V lost 6 bases to trimming and J lost 2 bases, with 13 bases between them. This CDR3 has 15 amino acids. In nucleotides, the CDR3 is TGTGCCAGCAGGTGGGAGGGGGATAACACCGGGGAGCTGTTTTTT. It is translated as CASRWEGDNTGELFF. Variable domain in full (rest from reference TRBV28 and TRBJ2-2): DVKVTQSSRYLVKRTGEKVFLECVQDMDHENMFWYRQDPGLGLRLIYFSYDVKMKEKGDIPEGYSVSREKKERFSLILESASTNQTSMYLCASRWEGDNTGELFFGEGSRLTVL.

The chain has TRBV3-1 (or the pseudogene TRBV3-2) and TRBJ1-1, with a possible D match to TRBD1 (5 bases). The CDR3 runs to 12 residues. Deletions cut 0 bases from V and 10 bases from J, with 9 bases between. In germline, CDR1 is LGHDT, CDR2 YNNKEL (reference sequence). CDR3 protein: CASSQDRGRAFF. The CDR3 nucleotides read TGTGCCAGCAGCCAAGATCGGGGGAGAGCTTTCTTT.

This clone was recorded once. The chain is built from TRBV2 and TRBJ2-1; weak D call: TRBD2 (7 bases). The CDR3 runs to 16 residues. The ends were cut back, 0 bases at V and 0 bases at J, with 9 bases in the middle. Germline V gene sequence: CDR1 SNHLY, CDR2 FYNNEI. The DNA for the CDR3 is TGTGCCAGCAGTGAAGCGGGGGGGCCCTCCTACAATGAGCAGTTCTTC. It yields the protein CASSEAGGPSYNEQFF.

This sequence joins TRBV5-1 and TRBJ2-1; no clear D gene. CDR1 and CDR2 from the germline V gene are SGHRS and YFSETQ. There are 14 residues in the CDR3. Trimming left V 0 bases short and J 5 bases short, with 9 bases between. The CDR3 spells CASSLAFQNNEQFF. CDR3 bases: TGCGCCAGCAGCTTGGCTTTCCAGAACAATGAGCAGTTCTTC.

This clone was counted a single time. The rearrangement joins TRBV19 to TRBJ1-2; weak D call: TRBD1 (6 bases). Trimming took 3 bases from V and 1 from J, leaving 9 bases between them. Germline values: CDR1 LNHDA, CDR2 SQIVND (reference sequence). This CDR3 is 14 amino acids long. The CDR3 is CASSITGSNYGYTF. The CDR3 nucleotides read TGTGCCAGTAGTATTACAGGGAGTAACTATGGCTACACCTTC. Filled out from reference TRBV19 and TRBJ1-2, the complete variable domain reads DGGITQSPKYLFRKEGQNVTLSCEQNLNHDAMYWYRQDPGQGLRLIYYSQIVNDFQKGDIAEGYSVSREKKESFPLTVTSAQKNPTAFYLCASSITGSNYGYTFGSGTRLTVV.

The chain couples TRBV4-1 to TRBJ2-4; 14 positions match TRBD2. From germline, CDR1 is MGHRA and CDR2 YSYEKL. The ends lost 2 bases at V and 2 bases at J; junction bases unmatched: 11. This CDR3 comprises 20 residues. This CDR3 reads CASSQSLTSGRASTKNIQYF. CDR3 DNA sequence: TGCGCCAGCAGCCAATCTCTGACTAGCGGGAGGGCCTCGACCAAAAACATTCAGTACTTC.

The chain has TRBV9 and TRBJ1-4; the D gene is possibly TRBD1 (6 bases). The CDR3 sequence is 14 residues long. From germline, CDR1 is SGDLS and CDR2 YYNGEE. The ends were cut back, 5 bases at V and 7 bases at J, with 15 bases in the middle. CDR3 protein: CASSPGAEVEKLFF. The CDR3 bases are TGTGCCAGCAGTCCAGGGGCGGAGGTTGAAAAACTGTTTTTT.

V usage is TRBV19 and J usage is TRBJ2-1; TRBD2 matches at 11 bases. CDR1 and CDR2 (germline): LNHDA, SQIVND (reference sequence). J was trimmed by 4 bases and V by 4 bases; bases with no gene match: 9. The CDR3 contains 17 residues. As DNA, the CDR3 is TGTGCCAGTAGTAGTGGACTAGCGGGCTTACCTTACAATGAGCAGTTCTTC. Its translation: CASSSGLAGLPYNEQFF.